The present TCR beta chain was sequenced within a study of cytomegalovirus exposure and HLA in healthy donors (dated by TCRdb to about 2017). As for the study more broadly: An earlier analysis of some 600 of the donors reported over 250 Gb of sequence data and approximately 120 million unique TCR beta sequences obtained from some 170 million T cells. The study profiled the T cell repertoires of more than 500 subjects by immunosequencing and related them to cytomegalovirus serostatus. To study patterns of TCR occurrence, a later analysis re-analyzed previously published TCR beta repertoires from 550 to 800 donors and added high-resolution HLA genotyping. Roughly 5 DR-DQ haplotypes were treated as single units for association and clustering because of strong linkage in the cohort. The study was designed to test whether signatures of past pathogen exposure could be identified by cataloging public T cell receptors. Alongside the repertoire data, information on donor age, sex, ethnicity and CMV serostatus was compiled. The number of donors typed differed by locus, with roughly 620-630 for A, B, C, DRB1 and DQB1, over 500 for DQA1, some 570 for DPA1, and 450 to 480 for DPB1. An earlier analysis of about 600 of the donors used high-throughput TCR beta sequencing to judge whether each TCR beta V gene segment behaved as functional or pseudogenic. In a later genetic analysis, genome-wide SNP genotypes for about 65% of the 666 donors were used, and that subset was treated as a discovery cohort. Along with the roughly 670-subject first cohort, a separate validation cohort of over a hundred different subjects was used. HLA typing covered class I and class II loci at four-digit resolution. Among about 400 genotyped donors of the cohort, an average of around 250,000 unique TCR beta nucleotide sequences was sequenced per donor, of which about 18% were non-productive. Around 320 gigabases of sequencing data and approximately 85 million unique TCR sequences were included in an early release covering roughly 700 HLA-typed donors. To predict cytomegalovirus infection status, the study combined high-throughput TCR immunosequencing, statistical association of individual TCRs with disease status, and machine learning. The later analysis used no new phenotypic data to find candidate immune exposures, relying instead on TCR beta sequences and their occurrence across donors. Of the 398 genotyped donors, over 70% fell in the genetic ancestry cluster associated with self-reported Caucasian donors. All discovery cohort repertoires had been generated on a single sequencing platform. What the work shows at the level of the full study, not this receptor alone: Because counts were too low, about 18 rarely observed V segments, including chromosome 9 orphons, were left out of the earlier analysis of approximately 580 of the donors. The classifier was reported to diagnose cytomegalovirus status with high specificity and sensitivity in both the original and validation cohorts. Most CMV-associated TCR beta chains appeared to be HLA-restricted in a later analysis, and the HLA associations seemed to be driven largely by CMV exposure. According to a later analysis, TCR association rates differed among HLA loci, with DRB1 alleles showing the most associated TCRs and HLA-C alleles showing the fewest. Because some donors lacked HLA typing at each locus, the association tests relied only on the typed subset. Several of the top co-occurrence clusters appeared to be linked to parvovirus B19, influenza, CMV and Epstein-Barr virus, according to a later analysis. A group of highly shared sequence variants was considered likely to be a technical artifact of the sequencing pipeline. While some public TCRs were present in many individuals, most TCR sequences turned up only very rarely across donors. An association between a missense DCLRE1C variant and V-gene and J-gene trimming of TCR beta chains was found in a later genetic analysis and replicated in an independent cohort. A further reported finding was that TCR beta sequences accurately predicted the HLA-A and HLA-B alleles for most subjects in the first cohort. Compared with equally common non-associated chains, HLA-associated TCR beta chains in a later analysis were more clonally expanded and had lower generation probabilities. Assigning TCR associations to individual alleles was difficult when HLA alleles, especially DR and DQ, strongly co-occurred. Only TCR beta chains were sequenced in this cohort, and the absence of alpha or paired-chain data limited detectable features. A later genetic analysis reported fewer N-insertions in productive TCRs among donors in an Asian-associated ancestry cluster than the roughly 620-donor mean. The only immune exposure information available for the cohort was CMV serostatus. A total of fewer than 200 TCR beta chains were listed by the study as associated with cytomegalovirus. The authors suggested that the approach could potentially be generalized to other disease states and immunological phenotypes. A later analysis associated 15,000 to 20,000 TCR beta sequences with specific HLA alleles at a false discovery rate of 0.05. The presence/absence analyses assumed that sequencing depth was roughly uniform across donors, and that assumption may not be true. A few of the identified cytomegalovirus-associated TCR beta chains were confirmed in vitro to be specific for cytomegalovirus antigens. Linkage disequilibrium might explain the correlated functional status among segregating V segments, but an unknown experimental factor could not be excluded. In an earlier analysis of 587 of the donors, most TCR beta V segments appeared in productive rearrangements about 90% or about 30% of the time, broadly matching IMGT annotations. The 87-base-pair reads could not distinguish some IMGT-functional V segments, including TRBV6-2 and TRBV6-3, so those segments were excluded.

The germline V gene supplies CDR1 SGHRS and CDR2 YFSETQ. Counted from cysteine to phenylalanine, this CDR3 has 15 amino acids. The kept DNA is CDR3 alone, 45 bases in frame from the first base. Unmatched junction bases come to 5, with V trimmed by 0 bases and J by 3 bases. The cohort was made up of roughly 670 healthy bone marrow donors. At the time of sampling, all cohort members were nominally healthy, though unrecorded immune exposures were likely present. The donor was CMV seronegative and was included in the group of approximately 350 seronegative cohort members. Each donor provided a peripheral blood sample, and peripheral blood mononuclear cells were used for TCR beta sequencing. The Qiagen DNeasy Blood Extraction Kit was used to extract genomic DNA from the blood cell samples. Library construction relied on the immunoSEQ multiplex PCR assay. For the multiplex PCR, a mixture combining 60 forward primers for TCR Vbeta segments and 13 reverse primers for TCR Jbeta segments was used. A multiplex PCR assay on genomic DNA amplified the CDR3 region of rearranged TCR beta genes. The Illumina HiSeq System was used to sequence the amplified TCR beta libraries as 87-base-pair reads. From the authors' description of their analysis: Across the 600 to 700 repertoires, a later analysis counted tens of millions of unique TCR beta chains, 9 million to 14 million of which were shared by at least two donors. A nearest-neighbor algorithm error-corrected the raw reads and collapsed the reads into unique sequences, merging closely related sequences to remove PCR and sequencing errors. CDR3 sequences were aligned to IMGT reference sequences to assign V, D and J gene segments. For a sequence to be retained, a match of at least six nucleotides was required to both a V gene segment and a J gene segment. Rearrangements were called productive when the CDR3 lacked stop codons and stayed in frame with V and J; all others were non-productive. Following IMGT convention, CDR3 was defined as the stretch from the second conserved V-encoded cysteine to the conserved J-encoded phenylalanine. The earlier analysis of 500 to 600 of the donors excluded sequences that lacked an unambiguous match to a single V gene segment. An earlier analysis of 587 of the donors classified V segments as functional when productive rearrangements were above 56.7% and as segregating when the standard deviation between donors was above 5%. A statistical classification framework was built to diagnose cytomegalovirus status from the catalog of TCR beta chain sequences. In a later analysis, TCR nucleotide sequences were compared against IMGT/GENE-DB human TR gene sequences so that V and J genes could be assigned. Using the TCRdist pipeline, a later analysis assigned CDR3 sequences along with most-parsimonious VDJ recombination scenarios. In a later analysis, each TCR beta chain was defined by its CDR3 amino acid sequence together with its V-gene family, and reads lacking a unique V-gene family were excluded. To address suspected cross-contamination and a sequencing artifact, a later analysis removed 592 highly shared, low-generation-probability nucleotide sequences. A later analysis calculated a clonal expansion index for each public chain from normalized within-repertoire ranks of inferred template counts. Generation probabilities in a later analysis came from a VDJ recombination model fitted to out-of-frame rearrangements, and those results were checked against IGoR. In a later analysis, TCR-TCR, TCR-HLA and TCR-CMV co-occurrence was scored with hypergeometric tests, and a repertoire-size bias correction was applied to TCR pairs. False discovery rates were estimated in a later analysis by permuting HLA or CMV assignments 20 times. In a later analysis, co-occurring TCRs were grouped using DBSCAN, with TCRdist sequence similarity added in when clustering inside HLA-allele-positive subsets. Repertoires with fewer than 30,000 or more than 120,000 public chains, plus five repertoires with anomalous nucleotide sharing, were excluded from co-occurrence clustering. Imported from immuneACCESS, the table was reduced by TCRdb to in-frame sequences with V and J called. These copies leave out some clones; in studies compared against another copy, an unresolved V gene accounts for under half, and the cause of the remainder is not known. The V and J calls and clone size are taken from that table; D and trimming were inferred from the DNA. The sample includes 150,000 or so clones, with about 86% observed a single time. The ten largest clones take up almost 2% of the sample.

Of note for this clone: The target of this receptor is not known. Qualities for individual bases were not recorded, and no much larger clone is one base off.

The chain is encoded by TRBV5-1 joined to TRBJ1-2, with 7 junctional bases fitting TRBD1. This receptor was obtained from a woman between 18 and 30 years old in good health and CMV-seronegative. The specimen was PBMCs. The CDR3 here reads CASSLGAQGDYGYTF. The bases read TGCGCCAGCAGCTTGGGCGCTCAGGGGGACTATGGCTACACCTTC. Outside the CDR3, residues come from the reference TRBV5-1 and TRBJ1-2 proteins, so the full variable domain is: KAGVTQTPRYLIKTRGQQVTLSCSPISGHRSVSWYQQTPGQGLQFLFEYFSETQRNKGNFPGRFSGRQFSNSRSEMNVSTLELGDSALYLCASSLGAQGDYGYTFGSGTRLTVV.